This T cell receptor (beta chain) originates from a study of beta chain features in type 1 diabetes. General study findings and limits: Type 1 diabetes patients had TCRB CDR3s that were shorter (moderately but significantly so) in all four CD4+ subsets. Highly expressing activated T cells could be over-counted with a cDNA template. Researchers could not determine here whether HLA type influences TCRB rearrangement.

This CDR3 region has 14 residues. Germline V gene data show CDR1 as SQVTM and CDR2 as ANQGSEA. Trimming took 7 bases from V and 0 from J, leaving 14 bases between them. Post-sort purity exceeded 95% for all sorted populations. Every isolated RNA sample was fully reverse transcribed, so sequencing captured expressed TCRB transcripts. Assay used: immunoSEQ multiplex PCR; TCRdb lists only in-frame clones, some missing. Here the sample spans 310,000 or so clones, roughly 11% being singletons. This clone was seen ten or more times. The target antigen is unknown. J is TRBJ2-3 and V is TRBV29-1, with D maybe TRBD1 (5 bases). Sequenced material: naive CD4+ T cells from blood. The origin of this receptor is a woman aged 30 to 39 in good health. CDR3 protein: CSGQIQESTDTQYF. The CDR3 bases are TGCAGCGGCCAAATACAGGAAAGCACAGATACGCAGTATTTT.